These 21 T cell receptor beta chains were sequenced from one sample in a study of shared clonotypes between healthy human individuals. Using immunoSEQ multiplex PCR, the repertoire was profiled, and TCRdb retains in-frame clones only, with some absent. Among about 550,000 clones, around 95% were seen once, and the ten largest hold roughly 0.1%. Positive CCR7 selection of CD45RO-negative cells yielded the naive CD8 cells, and terminally differentiated effector memory CD45RA+ cells were excluded. The sample consisted of naive CD8+ T cells sorted from blood. The source is a woman aged 25 to 39 in good health.

This sequence joins TRBV7-8 and TRBJ2-5; 9 bases map to TRBD1. The trim removed 5 bases at V and 5 bases at J, leaving 12 bases unmatched. The CDR3 consists of 16 residues. CDR1 and CDR2 (germline): SGHVS, FQNEAQ. This chain's CDR3 is CASSPLDRGGAETQYF. The CDR3, as DNA: TGTGCCAGCAGCCCGTTGGACAGGGGAGGTGCGGAGACCCAGTACTTC.

The chain combines TRBV7-3 with TRBJ2-2; a possible D gene is TRBD1 (6 bases). The germline gives CDR1 SGHTA, CDR2 FQGTGA. The CDR3 has 17 residues. Trimming shortened V by 5 bases and J by 4 bases, and 20 bases separated the two germline ends. CDR3 region: CASSPKTGHIVTGELFF. In nucleotides, the CDR3 is TGTGCCAGCAGCCCCAAAACGGGACACATAGTCACCGGGGAGCTGTTTTTT. The full variable domain, rest sourced from reference TRBV7-3 and TRBJ2-2, is GAGVSQTPSNKVTEKGKYVELRCDPISGHTALYWYRQSLGQGPEFLIYFQGTGAADDSGLPNDRFFAVRPEGSVSTLKIQRTERGDSAVYLCASSPKTGHIVTGELFFGEGSRLTVL.

The genes are TRBV19 and TRBJ1-3; 10 bases align to TRBD1. Germline V gene data show CDR1 as LNHDA and CDR2 as SQIVND (reference sequence). The J segment lost 1 base and the V segment lost 5 bases, leaving 8 bases of the junction unmatched. This CDR3 region has 17 residues. CDR3 sequence: CASSSRLGQGSGNTIYF. In nucleotides, the CDR3 is TGTGCCAGTAGTTCTCGCCTGGGACAGGGGTCTGGAAACACCATATATTTT.

The V gene is TRBV27, the J gene TRBJ2-7; perhaps TRBD2 as D (5 bases). The germline CDR1 and CDR2 sequences are MNHEY and SMNVEV (reference sequence). The CDR3 sequence is 17 residues long. The V and J ends lost 0 bases and 0 bases respectively, with 15 bases between them. The CDR3 DNA is TGTGCCAGCAGTTTATCCAGGCTAGCTCCTGGCTCCTACGAGCAGTACTTC. It specifies CASSLSRLAPGSYEQYF.

V is TRBV28 and J is TRBJ2-5, with a possible D match to TRBD1 (6 bases). The DNA end favors TRBJ2-7, so the J call may be wrong. The germline gives CDR1 MDHEN, CDR2 SYDVKM. CDR3 size: 14 residues. The CDR3 nucleotides are TGTGCCAGCAGTTTACTGGACAGCTCCTACGAGCAGTACTTC. It translates to CASSLLDSSYEQYF.

This clone was seen a handful of times. The chain uses TRBV7-9 and TRBJ1-5; D unclear. The CDR3 contains 14 residues. Trimming shortened V by 0 bases and J by 9 bases, and 12 bases separated the two germline ends. Germline V lookup: CDR1 SEHNR, CDR2 FQNEAQ (reference sequence). The DNA of the CDR3 is TGTGCCAGCAGCTTAGCAGGCCCCCTTTGGCCCCAGCATTTT. Protein sequence: CASSLAGPLWPQHF. Looking up the rest from reference TRBV7-9 and TRBJ1-5 gives the full variable domain: DTGVSQNPRHKITKRGQNVTFRCDPISEHNRLYWYRQTLGQGPEFLTYFQNEAQLEKSRLLSDRFSAERPKGSFSTLEIQRTEQGDSAMYLCASSLAGPLWPQHFGDGTRLSIL.

The chain is built from TRBV13 and TRBJ2-7; TRBD2 agrees at 8 bases. The V gene's germline CDR1 is PRHDT and CDR2 FYEKMQ (reference sequence). The CDR3 is made up of 15 amino acids. The J segment lost 1 base and the V segment lost 3 bases, leaving 5 bases of the junction unmatched. The CDR3 DNA reads TGTGCCAGCAGCTTGACTAGCGCGGAATCCTACGAGCAGTACTTC. Amino acid sequence: CASSLTSAESYEQYF.

As concerns this clone: Other DNA sequences in the sample encode the same CDR3. This sequence joins TRBV27 and TRBJ2-7, with 10 bases identical to TRBD1. J gave up 2 bases and V 2 bases, and 0 bases lay outside the gene matches. This CDR3 spans 14 amino acids. CDR1 MNHEY and CDR2 SMNVEV come from the germline V gene (reference sequence). CDR3 in DNA: TGTGCCAGCAGTTTAGGACAGGGGGCCTACGAGCAGTACTTC. This encodes CASSLGQGAYEQYF.

V and J are TRBV7-9 and TRBJ2-3; D gene uncertain. Trimming took 4 bases from V and 4 from J, leaving 12 bases between them. Germline CDR1 and CDR2: SEHNR and FQNEAQ (reference sequence). This CDR3 spans 14 amino acids. The CDR3 sequence is CASSWTSPPDTQYF. CDR3 in DNA: TGTGCCAGCAGCTGGACGTCCCCACCAGATACGCAGTATTTT.

In DNA, the CDR3 is TGTGCCAGCAGGCCCGGCAGGGGTGAAAAACTGTTTTTT. Translation: CASRPGRGEKLFF. This chain connects TRBV7-9 to TRBJ1-4; tentative D call: TRBD1 (6 bases). The germline CDR1 and CDR2 sequences are SEHNR and FQNEAQ (reference sequence). CDR3 length equals 13 residues. V was pared by 6 bases and J by 7 bases, with 12 bases between.

The genes are TRBV20-1 and TRBJ1-2; the D is unclear. This CDR3 has 10 residues. Trimming shortened V by 1 base and J by 10 bases, and 7 bases separated the two germline ends. CDR1 and CDR2 (germline): DFQATT, SNEGSKA (reference sequence). CDR3 sequence: CSARGGVYTF. The CDR3 coding sequence is TGCAGTGCTAGAGGGGGAGTCTACACCTTC.

The CDR3 sequence: CASSQGLAGGPGELFF. CDR3 coding DNA: TGTGCCAGCAGTCAAGGACTAGCGGGAGGGCCCGGGGAGCTGTTTTTT. The V gene is TRBV27, the J gene TRBJ2-2, with 15 bases identical to TRBD2. V shed 5 bases and J 6 bases; nucleotides not matched to a gene: 4. The CDR3 is 16 amino acids. CDR1 is MNHEY and CDR2 is SMNVEV in the germline V gene (reference sequence).

The chain joins TRBV28 to TRBJ1-1, with unresolved D. CDR3 length: 10 amino acids. Germline V CDR1 and CDR2: MDHEN, SYDVKM. The V end lost 4 bases, the J end lost 8 bases, and 5 bases lay between the germline ends. DNA of the CDR3: TGTGCCAGCAGTTGGGGAGAAGCTTTCTTT. This translates into CASSWGEAFF.

The genes are TRBV27 and TRBJ2-7; 9 nucleotides line up with TRBD1. Unmatched junction bases numbered 9, after V lost 4 bases and J lost 5 bases. Germline assignment: CDR1 MNHEY and CDR2 SMNVEV (reference sequence). The CDR3 runs to 15 residues. The CDR3 loop is CASSSPGQGLHEQYF. The CDR3 DNA reads TGTGCCAGCAGTTCCCCGGGACAGGGACTTCACGAGCAGTACTTC.

The rearrangement joins TRBV27 to TRBJ1-2; no definite D call. V lost 2 bases and J lost 8, with 12 bases in between. The V gene's germline CDR1 is MNHEY and CDR2 SMNVEV (reference sequence). The length of the CDR3 is 13 residues. Written as DNA, the CDR3 is TGTGCCAGCAGTTTAAATCAGAGAAGCGGCTACACCTTC. Encoded protein: CASSLNQRSGYTF.

This clone was found once. V is TRBV9 and J is TRBJ2-4; D might be TRBD2 (6 bases). CDR3 length: 15 amino acids. Trimming cost V 0 bases and J 7 bases, with 14 bases left between them. Germline CDR1 is SGDLS and CDR2 is YYNGEE. CDR3 loop: CASSVGAGLGNIQYF. For the CDR3, the DNA is TGTGCCAGCAGCGTAGGGGCGGGACTCGGTAACATTCAGTACTTC.

The chain combines TRBV2 with TRBJ2-7; 8 nucleotides align to TRBD2. Germline trimming cut 4 bases from V and 9 bases from J; bases unmatched to any gene: 17. This CDR3 is 16 amino acids long. In germline, CDR1 is SNHLY, CDR2 FYNNEI. The CDR3 coding sequence is TGTGCCAGCAGTGGGCCCTGGGCTAGCGGGCCCCATCGGCAGTACTTC. The encoded protein is CASSGPWASGPHRQYF.

This sequence joins TRBV9 and TRBJ2-1, with TRBD2 as a possible D gene (5 bases). This CDR3 is 16 amino acids long. Deletions cut 3 bases from V and 1 base from J, with 14 bases between. The germline CDR1 and CDR2 sequences are SGDLS and YYNGEE. This chain's CDR3 is CASSAIIAPSYNEQFF. Written as DNA, the CDR3 is TGTGCCAGCAGCGCTATCATAGCGCCATCCTACAATGAGCAGTTCTTC.

A single count supports this clone. The genes are TRBV2 and TRBJ1-1; TRBD1 aligns across 8 bases. The CDR3 runs to 15 residues. J lost 10 bases, V lost 3 bases, and 13 bases had no gene match. Germline V gene data show CDR1 as SNHLY and CDR2 as FYNNEI. The CDR3 protein is CASSEEIGQGGLAFF. The CDR3 nucleotides are TGTGCCAGCAGTGAGGAAATCGGACAGGGAGGATTAGCTTTCTTT.

The rearrangement uses TRBV28 and TRBJ1-5; D unclear. The length of the CDR3 is 12 residues. Germline assignment: CDR1 MDHEN and CDR2 SYDVKM. The V end was cut by 7 bases, the J end by 3 bases, with 7 bases between. The CDR3 protein is CASNKDNQPQHF. Written as DNA, the CDR3 is TGTGCCAGCAATAAAGACAATCAGCCCCAGCATTTT.

The DNA for the CDR3 is TGTGCCAGCAGTGGGCCTAGCGGCACAGATACGCAGTATTTT. This codes for CASSGPSGTDTQYF. The rearrangement uses TRBV28 and TRBJ2-3; TRBD2 is a possible D gene (6 bases). The CDR3 extends over 14 amino acids. Trimming removed 5 bases from V and 1 base from J, with 10 bases in between. Germline V lookup: CDR1 MDHEN, CDR2 SYDVKM.